Given below is one TCR beta chain in context. The sample originates from a study of cytomegalovirus exposure and HLA in healthy donors. The PCR made use of 60 Vbeta and 13 Jbeta primers. The assay was immunoSEQ multiplex PCR, and TCRdb's table has in-frame clones only and misses some. The sample shows roughly 110,000 clones, 81% of them seen only once. V lost 7 bases, J lost 10 bases, and 15 bases stayed unmatched. Per germline, CDR1 SGHVS and CDR2 FQNEAQ. The CDR3 covers 14 residues. This TCR was recovered from a young man in good health and CMV-seronegative. The source material was PBMCs. This rearrangement joins TRBV7-8 to TRBJ2-7, with 8 bases aligning to TRBD2. The CDR3 spells CASIPFVTSGLQYF. CDR3 DNA: TGTGCCAGCATCCCTTTCGTTACTAGCGGTTTACAGTACTTC.